This T cell receptor (beta chain) was captured by sequencing in a study of radiation and T cells in renal cell carcinoma (TCRdb year 2020). Regarding the research as a whole: TCR beta sequencing covered approximately 51 samples in total, comprising around 26 tumors and approximately 27 peripheral blood samples. The final blood draw was performed at 4 weeks after radiation, at the same time as nephrectomy. In the 53 samples combined, fewer than 5 million unique CDR3 nucleotide sequences were found, encoding about 3 million unique CDR3 amino acid sequences.

Explained via the paper, the time point label denotes: blood 4 weeks post-SBRT, at nephrectomy. In light of the paper, this sample's treatment or condition label describes: 15 Gy SBRT to primary tumor, nephrectomy 4 weeks later. Samples came from a clinical trial, in which primary renal cell carcinomas received 15 Gy stereotactic body radiation therapy followed by nephrectomy 4 weeks later. To follow tumor-enriched clonotypes, serial peripheral blood was collected from radiation-treated patients at baseline and at 2 weeks and 4 weeks after SBRT. All patients had renal cell carcinoma with clear cell pathology. The QIAamp DNA Blood Mini Kit (Qiagen) was used to prepare genomic DNA for TCR sequencing. The analyses included just those samples that passed every quality control check. Of note for this clone: The target of this receptor is not known. No base qualities exist here, and no much larger clone lies one base off it.

Following the manufacturer's recommendations, the immunoSEQ kit was used to generate TCR beta libraries from genomic DNA. To prepare the libraries, a first multiplex PCR with proprietary primers was run, followed by a second PCR that added unique barcodes, and a bead cleanup was done after each round. Each sample batch included a kit-provided positive control reaction and a negative control reaction. The final libraries were assessed on an Agilent 4200 TapeStation D1000 ScreenTape, pooled by volume, and quantified by qPCR. Sequencing was performed on an Illumina NextSeq500 with a MidOutput 150-cycle cartridge, and 156 Read1 and 15 Index1 cycles were run with kit custom primers. The pooled library was loaded at 0.95 to 1 pM with approximately 20% PhiX control spiked in. For the original study's pipeline: Vendor-processed data were analyzed in R, with a clonotype defined as all T cells sharing the same CDR3 nucleotide sequence. In the clone abundance analyses, frequencies in each sample were normalized to that sample's 10,000 most abundant clones. Public T cell clones, which averaged fewer than five per sample, were excluded before analysis. Tumor-enriched clonotypes and baseline blood-enriched clonotypes were defined as those with an abundance difference of at least 32-fold between compartments. A beta-binomial differential abundance model was used to identify clonotypes that were expanded or contracted between blood time points. Tumor-blood repertoire similarity was measured with the Baroni-Urbani and Buser coefficient, and group comparisons used two-tailed Wilcoxon tests in R. Imported from immuneACCESS, the table was reduced by TCRdb to in-frame sequences with V and J called. These copies leave out some clones; in studies compared against another copy, an unresolved V gene accounts for under half, and the cause of the remainder is not known. V, J and clone size reflect that table, while D and trimming were determined from the DNA. This sample is represented by under 35,000 clones; about 84% of them were singletons. About 30% of the sample is taken by the ten largest.

What the research found in general, with its limitations: Because pretreatment tumor biopsies were not available, the study could not determine whether clonotypes were already present within the tumor at baseline. Top tumor clonotypes rose in blood from baseline to 2 weeks post-radiation, then contracted by 4 weeks, suggesting transient expansion of tumor-resident clones. Dynamics of the blood repertoire were not tracked past 4 weeks after treatment. With a single-armed trial design, the study had no way to address how radiation dose or scheduling affects the TCR repertoire.

Taken from cysteine to phenylalanine, the CDR3 has 14 residues. This entry keeps only the CDR3 DNA: 42 bases, framed from base 1. CDR1 and CDR2, per the germline V gene, are SGHVS and FNYEAQ. The V and J ends are trimmed by 2 bases and 4 bases, leaving 12 bases between them. Sequenced here: blood, sampled from a patient whose treatment included radiotherapy and nephrectomy. In this chain, TRBV7-6 is recombined with TRBJ2-7; the D gene identity is not certain. This clonotype was sampled from a man in his 60s with renal cell carcinoma. The DNA is as follows: TGTGCCAGCAGCTTACCATTCCCGCCGTACGAGCAGTACTTC. Its product reads: CASSLPFPPYEQYF.